The T cell receptor (delta chain) under discussion was sequenced for a study of γδ T cells in repeated Plasmodium falciparum infection. Study at large: Timepoints: baseline, immediately before selected infections, and 21 days after every infection.

TCRdb re-processed the multiplex PCR reads via CATT. The sample carries roughly 93,000 delta-chain clones, over 0.9% recorded once. Gammadelta T cells were flow-sorted from PBMC into Vgamma9/Vdelta2+ and Vdelta2-negative populations for bulk analysis. This clone was seen ten or more times. The germline V gene has CDR1 GEAIGNYY and CDR2 EKD. This CDR3 region has 15 residues. J gave up 4 bases and V 1 base, and 4 bases lay outside the gene matches. This TCR was sampled from a pool of human donors (malaria-infected and uninfected, not separated). The sample taken for sequencing was gamma-delta T cells from blood. This rearrangement joins TRDV2 to TRDJ2; 8 bases fit TRDD3. CDR3 bases: TGTGCCTGTGACACTCTGGGGGAGGAGACAGCACAACTCTTCTTT. Translating it yields CACDTLGEETAQLFF.